This T cell receptor beta chain originates from a study of cytomegalovirus exposure and HLA in healthy donors. Study as a whole: Earlier, fewer than 130 million unique TCR beta sequences were recovered from approximately 200 million T cells by an analysis. Around 85 million unique TCR sequences came from HLA-typed donors in an early release.

In the case of this clone: The antigen remains unidentified.

The CDR3 runs 17 residues. Per the germline V gene, CDR1 is SGDLS and CDR2 is YYNGEE. V trimming: 0 bases; J trimming: 4 bases; junction bases outside the gene matches: 11. Both 60 Vbeta primers and 13 Jbeta primers went into the PCR. Clones were read by immunoSEQ multiplex PCR, and TCRdb kept only the in-frame ones, dropping some. The sample includes tens of thousands of clones, roughly 78% of them seen just once. Regarding the study as a whole: A later analysis linked a missense DCLRE1C variant to TCR beta V- and J-gene trimming. The classifier reportedly diagnosed cytomegalovirus status with high sensitivity and specificity.

Sequencing was performed on PBMCs. This receptor was obtained from a woman aged 40 to 49 in good health and CMV-seropositive. The V gene is TRBV9, the J gene TRBJ2-7; the match to TRBD1 covers 9 bases. CDR3 region: CASSVDPSGTGQYEQYF. The DNA for the CDR3 is TGTGCCAGCAGCGTAGACCCCTCCGGGACAGGGCAATACGAGCAGTACTTC.